Following are 24 T cell receptor beta chains from one sample sequenced in a study of T cells after yellow fever vaccination (dated by TCRdb to the late 2010s). What this sample's treatment or condition label stands for: live attenuated yellow fever vaccine strain. Library preparation employed 5' RACE. The data were produced on an Illumina HiSeq 2500. TCRdb passed the public sequencing reads through fastp at Q25 and MiXCR, retaining productive beta sequences. Every entry covers one CDR3 protein and lists the most common genes and DNA from its rows. This sample comprises just under 600,000 distinct CDR3 sequences, roughly 13% of them detected only once. More than 13% of the sample belongs to the ten largest clones. Source: PBMCs, taken on the day of the yellow fever booster vaccination. These receptors were obtained from a man aged 25 to 40 who received the YFV17D yellow fever vaccine.

A few counts support this clonotype. The rearrangement joins TRBV7-2 to TRBJ2-5; a weak D match, TRBD2 (6 bases). V was pared by 4 bases and J by 4 bases, with 16 bases between. The germline V gene encodes CDR1 SGHTA and CDR2 FQGNSA. This CDR3 comprises 15 residues. This chain's CDR3 is CASSSRAGWGETQYF. The CDR3 DNA reads as TGTGCCAGCAGCTCTAGGGCGGGATGGGGAGAGACCCAGTACTTC.

The chain is built from TRBV5-6 and TRBJ1-2, with 7 bases that match TRBD1. V gave up 2 bases and J gave up 14 bases; unmatched junction bases: 15. The CDR3 length is 14 residues. Looked up from germline, CDR1 is SGHDT and CDR2 is YYEEEE. This CDR3 reads CASSFRAYRGKVTF. DNA of the CDR3: TGTGCCAGCAGCTTTCGGGCTTACAGGGGAAAAGTAACCTTC.

With regard to this clonotype: The junction shows a germline mismatch at one end, possibly a read error. The rearrangement joins TRBV3-1 to TRBJ2-3; 7 positions match TRBD1. CDR1 and CDR2 from the germline V gene are LGHDT and YNNKEL (reference sequence). The length of the CDR3 is 12 residues. The CDR3 here is CASSQLGQSSDF. CDR3 nucleotide sequence: TGTGCCAGCAGCCAATTGGGACAGAGCTCGGATTTT.

The chain links TRBV5-1 to TRBJ1-5; maybe TRBD1 (6 bases). In germline, CDR1 is SGHRS, CDR2 YFSETQ. CDR3 length: 15 amino acids. The V end lost 4 bases, the J end lost 5 bases, and 16 bases lay between the germline ends. This chain's CDR3 is CASSAGAGEDQPQHF. DNA for the CDR3: TGCGCCAGCAGCGCGGGGGCTGGGGAGGATCAGCCCCAGCATTTT.

The V and J genes are TRBV20-1 and TRBJ1-2, with TRBD1 matching over 9 bases. The germline CDR1 and CDR2 sequences are DFQATT and SNEGSKA (reference sequence). This CDR3 is 12 amino acids long. J lost 6 bases, V lost 6 bases, and 5 bases had no gene match. The CDR3 region is CSAPGQGHGYTF. CDR3 bases: TGCAGTGCCCCGGGACAGGGCCATGGCTACACCTTC.

This clonotype appeared a few times. This chain uses TRBV7-9 with TRBJ2-1; 11 nucleotides align to TRBD2. Germline CDR1 reads SEHNR; CDR2 reads FQNEAQ (reference sequence). This CDR3 contains 15 residues. Germline trimming cut 5 bases from V and 3 bases from J; bases unmatched to any gene: 3. DNA of the CDR3: TGTGCCAGCAGCCAACTAGCGGGAGTCTACAATGAGCAGTTCTTC. It specifies CASSQLAGVYNEQFF.

The CDR3 coding sequence is TGCGCCAGCAGCTCCGGGACAGGGCCTCAACTCGCCACCTTC. Translating it yields CASSSGTGPQLATF. The genes are TRBV5-1 and TRBJ1-2; TRBD1 matches at 9 bases. Trimming at V came to 3 bases and at J to 13 bases, leaving 13 bases not matched to a gene. Looked up from germline, CDR1 is SGHRS and CDR2 is YFSETQ. The CDR3 length is 14 residues.

This clonotype was counted a few times. In DNA, the CDR3 is TGTGCCAGCACCGTCGGGACTAGCGGGGCAGATACGCAGTATTTT. Amino acid sequence: CASTVGTSGADTQYF. J is TRBJ2-3 and V is TRBV9, with 13 bases that match TRBD2. Trimming took 6 bases from V and 4 from J; bases not matched to a gene: 5. The germline CDR1 and CDR2 sequences are SGDLS and YYNGEE. The CDR3 has 15 residues.

This clonotype has more than one count but fewer than ten. The J gene is TRBJ2-5, the V gene TRBV5-1; D unresolved. This CDR3 spans 15 amino acids. The V gene lost 0 bases and the J gene lost 1 base, with 10 bases spanning the gap. Per germline, CDR1 SGHRS and CDR2 YFSETQ. The chain's CDR3 is CASSLGSGGQETQYF. The CDR3 DNA sequence: TGCGCCAGCAGCTTGGGTTCGGGCGGCCAAGAGACCCAGTACTTC.

The genes are TRBV15 and TRBJ2-5; TRBD2 agrees at 9 bases. Germline CDR1 reads LNHNV; CDR2 reads YYDKDF (reference sequence). The CDR3 runs 16 residues. V trimming: 8 bases; J trimming: 3 bases; junction bases outside the gene matches: 13. CDR3 amino acids: CATGGSAGGFKETQYF. The CDR3 nucleotides are TGTGCCACCGGTGGTTCAGCGGGAGGTTTTAAAGAGACCCAGTACTTC. Complete variable domain (other parts from reference TRBV15 and TRBJ2-5): DAMVIQNPRYQVTQFGKPVTLSCSQTLNHNVMYWYQQKSSQAPKLLFHYYDKDFNNEADTPDNFQSRRPNTSFCFLDIRSPGLGDTAMYLCATGGSAGGFKETQYFGPGTRLLVL.

The chain combines TRBV10-3 with TRBJ2-7, with 10 nucleotides matching TRBD2. Looked up from germline, CDR1 is ENHRY and CDR2 is SYGVKD. This CDR3 has 15 amino acids. V shed 2 bases, J shed 5 bases, and the junction held 6 bases outside the gene matches. In DNA, the CDR3 is TGTGCCATCAGTGAGGAAACTAGCGGGGCAGACGAGCAGTACTTC. This encodes CAISEETSGADEQYF.

This clonotype was seen a handful of times. The chain couples TRBV28 to TRBJ2-1, with a tentative D call TRBD2 (6 bases). Between the trimmed V and J ends, which lost 2 bases and 4 bases, there was a span of 12 bases. The V gene's germline CDR1 is MDHEN and CDR2 SYDVKM. The CDR3 is 15 amino acids. The CDR3 loop is CASSLSASEYNEQFF. In DNA, the CDR3 is TGTGCCAGCAGTTTAAGCGCTAGCGAGTACAATGAGCAGTTCTTC.

This clonotype has a handful of counts. The gene calls are TRBV5-1 and TRBJ2-7; D tentatively fits TRBD1 or TRBD2 (5 bases each). Per germline, CDR1 SGHRS and CDR2 YFSETQ. The CDR3 has 13 residues. Trimming left V 3 bases short and J 0 bases short, with 7 bases between. CDR3 residues: CASSSGTSYEQYF. For the CDR3, the DNA is TGCGCCAGCAGCTCAGGGACCTCCTACGAGCAGTACTTC. Complete variable domain (other parts from reference TRBV5-1 and TRBJ2-7): KAGVTQTPRYLIKTRGQQVTLSCSPISGHRSVSWYQQTPGQGLQFLFEYFSETQRNKGNFPGRFSGRQFSNSRSEMNVSTLELGDSALYLCASSSGTSYEQYFGPGTRLTVT.

This clonotype was counted a few times. This chain connects TRBV18 to TRBJ2-7; 8 bases agree with TRBD2. The V segment lost 4 bases and the J segment 3 bases; nucleotides outside the gene matches: 5. Germline V lookup: CDR1 KGHSH, CDR2 LQKENI. The CDR3 sequence is 14 residues long. CDR3 sequence (DNA): TGTGCCAGCTCACGACCGGGACTAGTCTACGAGCAGTACTTC. The encoded protein is CASSRPGLVYEQYF.

This clonotype was seen ten or more times. The V gene is TRBV6-1, the J gene TRBJ2-1; D is undetermined. The CDR3 extends over 14 amino acids. CDR1 is MNHNS, CDR2 SASEGT, per germline. V was clipped by 10 bases and J by 6 bases, with 19 bases between them. CDR3 DNA sequence: TGTGCCACCAACCGCCGGGCCCTGGCCAATGAGCAGTTCTTC. Translating it yields CATNRRALANEQFF.

The chain links TRBV3-1 to TRBJ2-1; 7 nucleotides agree with TRBD2. Germline V gene data show CDR1 as LGHDT and CDR2 as YNNKEL (reference sequence). This CDR3 spans 15 amino acids. With 2 bases clipped from V and 6 bases from J, the junction kept 7 bases outside the gene matches. The DNA of the CDR3 is TGTGCCAGCAGCCAATTACTAGCGAATGGCAATGAGCAGTTCTTC. It encodes CASSQLLANGNEQFF.

This chain connects TRBV5-1 to TRBJ2-6; D ambiguous. The CDR3 runs to 15 residues. The V end lost 3 bases, the J end lost 0 bases, and 7 bases lay between the germline ends. Germline CDR1 SGHRS, CDR2 YFSETQ. The CDR3 region is CASSSSVSGANVLTF. CDR3 sequence (DNA): TGCGCCAGCAGCTCCAGTGTCTCTGGGGCCAACGTCCTGACTTTC.

There are a few counts of this clonotype. V gene TRBV5-1 combines with J gene TRBJ2-1; 10 bases are a match to TRBD2. CDR1 and CDR2 from the germline V gene are SGHRS and YFSETQ. The CDR3 covers 16 residues. V lost 4 bases, J lost 6 bases, and 10 bases stayed unmatched. The DNA of the CDR3 is TGCGCCAGCAGCAAATTAGCGGGAGGCGACCGCAATGAGCAGTTCTTC. It specifies CASSKLAGGDRNEQFF.

This clonotype was observed a few times. This chain's CDR3 is CASSKGHRGHPQETQYF. In DNA, the CDR3 is TGTGCCAGCAGCAAAGGGCACAGGGGACATCCCCAAGAGACCCAGTACTTC. The gene calls are TRBV21-1 and TRBJ2-5; the tabulated D call, TRBD1, remains unverified against the DNA. TRBV21-1 is listed as a pseudogene. This CDR3 has 17 residues.

This clonotype was counted a few times. The gene calls are TRBV27 and TRBJ2-3; D unresolved. CDR3 length: 13 amino acids. Trimming cost V 9 bases and J 5 bases, with 15 bases left between them. Germline loops: CDR1 MNHEY, CDR2 SMNVEV (reference sequence). CDR3 sequence: CASKVPGRDTQYF. CDR3 nucleotide sequence: TGTGCCAGTAAGGTGCCAGGTAGAGATACGCAGTATTTT.

V is TRBV3-1 and J is TRBJ2-3; weak D call: TRBD2 (6 bases). The V end was cut by 0 bases, the J end by 5 bases, with 12 bases between. The CDR3 has 15 amino acids. From germline, CDR1 is LGHDT and CDR2 YNNKEL (reference sequence). The CDR3 spells CASSQDWGVGDTQYF. The DNA of the CDR3 is TGTGCCAGCAGCCAAGATTGGGGGGTTGGAGATACGCAGTATTTT.

This clonotype was observed a few times. V usage is TRBV6-5 and J usage is TRBJ2-6; the D call may be TRBD1 or TRBD2 (6 bases each). The germline V gene encodes CDR1 MNHEY and CDR2 SVGAGI. With 4 bases removed from V and 0 bases from J, the gap between germline ends came to 13 bases. This CDR3 has 17 residues. CDR3: CASSWRDMSSGANVLTF. The CDR3 coding sequence is TGTGCCAGCAGTTGGCGGGACATGAGCTCTGGGGCCAACGTCCTGACTTTC.

This chain connects TRBV24-1 to TRBJ2-1, with unresolved D. Germline V lookup: CDR1 KGHDR, CDR2 SFDVKD. Trimming took 0 bases from V and 8 from J, leaving 19 bases between them. The CDR3 is made up of 17 amino acids. CDR3 nucleotide sequence: TGTGCCACCAGTGATTTGCGTCCGGGTACCTCTACGGATGAGCAGTTCTTC. This encodes CATSDLRPGTSTDEQFF.

V usage is TRBV30 and J usage is TRBJ2-1; 14 nucleotides match TRBD2. CDR1 is GTSNPN, CDR2 SVGIG, per germline (reference sequence). Trimming cost V 0 bases and J 9 bases; bases outside gene matches: 13. The CDR3 contains 18 residues. The CDR3 region is CAWSVRTSGRIFSGEQFF. The DNA for the CDR3 is TGTGCCTGGAGTGTAAGGACTAGCGGGAGGATTTTTTCGGGTGAGCAGTTCTTC.